The 12 T cell receptor beta chains below all came from one sample that was sequenced in a study of CD8+ T cells in alopecia areata. As for treatment: oral pan-JAK inhibitor, 5-10 mg twice daily. Sequencing relied on a cDNA template that was reverse transcribed from extracted RNA. Here immunoSEQ multiplex PCR was the method, and the copy in TCRdb shows in-frame clones only, minus some. The table shows about 110,000 clones, with about three fifths occurring only once. The starting material was CD8+ T cells sorted from blood, obtained at week 24, from a patient treated with tofacitinib. These receptors came from a human donor with alopecia areata.

The chain couples TRBV13 to TRBJ2-2, with 8 bases aligning to TRBD2. The CDR3 contains 15 residues. Unmatched junction bases numbered 5, after V lost 5 bases and J lost 3 bases. The germline gives CDR1 PRHDT, CDR2 FYEKMQ (reference sequence). DNA of the CDR3: TGTGCCAGCAGCCCCGGGGGGGGCCACACCGGGGAGCTGTTTTTT. It codes for CASSPGGGHTGELFF.

The rearrangement uses TRBV7-8 and TRBJ2-5, with 8 bases fitting TRBD1. V shed 5 bases and J 5 bases; nucleotides not matched to a gene: 4. Germline lookup yields CDR1 SGHVS and CDR2 FQNEAQ. The CDR3 has 13 residues. The CDR3 DNA reads as TGTGCCAGCAGCCCAGGGGGCGCGGAGACCCAGTACTTC. Translating gives CASSPGGAETQYF. Full variable domain (missing parts from reference TRBV7-8 and TRBJ2-5): GAGVSQSPRYKVAKRGQDVALRCDPISGHVSLFWYQQALGQGPEFLTYFQNEAQLDKSGLPSDRFFAERPEGSVSTLKIQRTQQEDSAVYLCASSPGGAETQYFGPGTRLLVL.

V is TRBV4-1 and J is TRBJ2-7; 7 nucleotides line up with TRBD1. The germline V gene encodes CDR1 MGHRA and CDR2 YSYEKL. CDR3 length equals 14 residues. V shed 1 base, J shed 4 bases, and the junction held 4 bases outside the gene matches. CDR3 bases: TGCGCCAGCAGCCAAGTTGACAGGGAGTACGAGCAGTACTTC. Residues: CASSQVDREYEQYF.

In this sample, this clone turned up a few times. The rearrangement joins TRBV11-2 to TRBJ2-1, with no clear D. Looked up from germline, CDR1 is SGHAT and CDR2 is FQNNGV. The V gene lost 5 bases and the J gene lost 10 bases, with 9 bases spanning the gap. This CDR3 has 11 amino acids. The CDR3 DNA follows: TGTGCCAGCAGCCACGCTAGAGAGCAGTTCTTC. Its protein product is CASSHAREQFF.

This clone occurred a few times. The rearrangement links TRBV27 to TRBJ2-5, with D uncertain. The CDR3 contains 14 residues. With 9 bases removed from V and 4 bases from J, the gap between germline ends came to 18 bases. Germline V gene data show CDR1 as MNHEY and CDR2 as SMNVEV (reference sequence). Here the CDR3 reads CASSTLDRRETQYF. The CDR3 nucleotides are TGTGCCAGTAGTACTCTGGACCGAAGAGAGACCCAGTACTTC.

This chain connects TRBV12-5 to TRBJ2-7; no clear D gene. The CDR3 loop spans 13 amino acids. V lost 2 bases, J lost 3 bases, and 8 bases lay in between. Germline loops: CDR1 LGHNT, CDR2 FRNRAP. This CDR3 reads CASGLTHLYEQYF. The CDR3 DNA follows: TGTGCTAGTGGTTTGACGCATCTCTACGAGCAGTACTTC. The whole variable domain, remainder taken from reference TRBV12-5 and TRBJ2-7, is DARVTQTPRHKVTEMGQEVTMRCQPILGHNTVFWYRQTMMQGLELLAYFRNRAPLDDSGMPKDRFSAEMPDATLATLKIQPSEPRDSAVYFCASGLTHLYEQYFGPGTRLTVT.

V gene TRBV10-3 combines with J gene TRBJ1-1, with no clear D. This CDR3 contains 15 residues. Between the trimmed V and J ends, which lost 2 bases and 3 bases, there was a span of 13 bases. Germline V gene lookup returns CDR1 ENHRY and CDR2 SYGVKD. The CDR3 reads CAISEKLVAYTEAFF. In nucleotides, the CDR3 is TGTGCCATCAGTGAGAAATTGGTCGCCTACACTGAAGCTTTCTTT.

This rearrangement joins TRBV29-1 to TRBJ1-1; the match to TRBD1 covers 7 bases. Trimming removed 6 bases from V and 2 bases from J; junction bases left unmatched: 12. The CDR3 covers 15 residues. Germline V gene data show CDR1 as SQVTM and CDR2 as ANQGSEA. The CDR3 loop is CSVAPGQIHNTEAFF. For the CDR3, the DNA is TGCAGCGTAGCGCCGGGACAGATCCACAACACTGAAGCTTTCTTT. The full variable domain, with the rest looked up from reference TRBV29-1 and TRBJ1-1, is SAVISQKPSRDICQRGTSLTIQCQVDSQVTMMFWYRQQPGQSLTLIATANQGSEATYESGFVIDKFPISRPNLTFSTLTVSNMSPEDSSIYLCSVAPGQIHNTEAFFGQGTRLTVV.

The chain uses TRBV28 and TRBJ2-2, with D perhaps matching TRBD1 (6 bases). Trimming removed 2 bases from V and 4 bases from J, with 8 bases in between. Per germline, CDR1 MDHEN and CDR2 SYDVKM. This CDR3 is built from 14 residues. The CDR3 nucleotides are TGTGCCAGCAGTTTACAGGGGAGCACCGGGGAGCTGTTTTTT. It encodes CASSLQGSTGELFF.

This clone was picked up a small number of times. The chain recombines TRBV30 with TRBJ2-2; D gene ambiguous. CDR3 length equals 13 residues. Between the trimmed V and J ends, which lost 2 bases and 0 bases, there was a span of 4 bases. The germline CDR1 and CDR2 sequences are GTSNPN and SVGIG (reference sequence). The CDR3, as DNA: TGTGCCTGGAGTTACACGAACACCGGGGAGCTGTTTTTT. Translated: CAWSYTNTGELFF. Variable domain in full (rest from reference TRBV30 and TRBJ2-2): SQTIHQWPATLVQPVGSPLSLECTVEGTSNPNLYWYRQAAGRGLQLLFYSVGIGQISSEVPQNLSASRPQDRQFILSSKKLLLSDSGFYLCAWSYTNTGELFFGEGSRLTVL.

This clone appeared once. V gene TRBV7-9 combines with J gene TRBJ1-6, with TRBD1 matching 9 bases. Trimming cost V 5 bases and J 7 bases; bases outside gene matches: 3. There are 14 residues in the CDR3. Germline CDR1 and CDR2: SEHNR and FQNEAQ (reference sequence). Here the CDR3 DNA reads TGTGCCAGCAGCATAGGACAGGGGAATTCACCCCTCCACTTT. It translates to CASSIGQGNSPLHF.

This chain links TRBV30 with TRBJ2-2; weak D call: TRBD1 (6 bases). The CDR3 has 12 amino acids. CDR1 GTSNPN and CDR2 SVGIG come from the germline V gene (reference sequence). Between the trimmed V and J ends, which lost 1 base and 7 bases, there was a span of 7 bases. CDR3 sequence reads: CAWSAGVGELFF. DNA of the CDR3: TGTGCCTGGAGTGCAGGGGTCGGGGAGCTGTTTTTT.